This T cell receptor beta chain was captured in a study of shared clonotypes between healthy human individuals. Overall study findings and caveats: In the sorted subsets, rarefaction showed sequencing was incomplete despite large depth. It was observed that 5% to 6.5% of naive CD4 clonotypes were shared across a handful of donors. A generally larger estimated richness was seen in naive subsets than in memory subsets.

Germline V gene data show CDR1 as SGDLS and CDR2 as YYNGEE. V was cut by 0 bases and J by 7 bases, with 14 bases left in between. This CDR3 has 14 amino acids. Comment on this clone: Antigen: not known.

This was a deep-level run. The method was immunoSEQ multiplex PCR; TCRdb's version includes in-frame clones alone and lacks a portion of them. The sample lists more than 550,000 clones; about 92% were seen once. This chain uses TRBV9 with TRBJ2-7, with D possibly being TRBD2 (5 bases). The clonotype comes from a man between 18 and 35 years old in good health. Some clones in this sample may be carry-over from other donors' samples. The specimen was memory CD8+ T cells from PBMCs. The subset was: CD45RO+ cells pooled with CCR7-negative TemRA cells. The CDR3: CASSVDSAWREQYF. The CDR3 bases are TGTGCCAGCAGCGTAGACTCGGCCTGGAGGGAGCAGTACTTC.